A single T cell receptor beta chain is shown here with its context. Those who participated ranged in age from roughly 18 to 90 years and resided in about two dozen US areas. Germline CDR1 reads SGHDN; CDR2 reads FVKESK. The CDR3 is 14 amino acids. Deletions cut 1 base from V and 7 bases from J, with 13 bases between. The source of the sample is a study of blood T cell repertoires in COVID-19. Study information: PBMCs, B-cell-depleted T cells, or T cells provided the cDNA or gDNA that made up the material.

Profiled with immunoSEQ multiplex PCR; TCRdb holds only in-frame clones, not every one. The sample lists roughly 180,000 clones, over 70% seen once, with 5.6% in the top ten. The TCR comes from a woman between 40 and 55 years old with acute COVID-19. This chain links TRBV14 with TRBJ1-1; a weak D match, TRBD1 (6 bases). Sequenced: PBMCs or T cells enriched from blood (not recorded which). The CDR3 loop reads CASSQGEGVDEAFF. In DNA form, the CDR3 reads TGTGCCAGCAGCCAAGGCGAGGGGGTGGATGAAGCTTTCTTT.